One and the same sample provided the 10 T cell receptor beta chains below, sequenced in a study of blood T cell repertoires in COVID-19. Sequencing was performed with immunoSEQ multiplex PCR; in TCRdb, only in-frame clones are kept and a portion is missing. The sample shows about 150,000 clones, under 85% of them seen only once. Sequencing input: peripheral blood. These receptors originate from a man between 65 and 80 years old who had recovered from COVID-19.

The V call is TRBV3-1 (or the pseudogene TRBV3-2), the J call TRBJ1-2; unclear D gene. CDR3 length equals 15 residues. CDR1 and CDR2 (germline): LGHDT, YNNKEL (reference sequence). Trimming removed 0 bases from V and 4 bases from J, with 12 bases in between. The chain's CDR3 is CASSQDPRESYGYTF. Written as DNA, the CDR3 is TGTGCCAGCAGCCAAGATCCAAGGGAGAGCTATGGCTACACCTTC.

The DNA of the CDR3 is TGTGCCAGCAGCTCTAAGCAGGGGGAAGAGACCCAGTACTTC. This translates into CASSSKQGEETQYF. The J gene is TRBJ2-5, the V gene TRBV5-4; TRBD1 matches 7 bases. Unmatched junction bases numbered 5, after V lost 3 bases and J lost 3 bases. This CDR3 is 14 amino acids long. Per the germline V gene, CDR1 is SGHNT and CDR2 is YYREEE (reference sequence). Full variable domain (outside the CDR3, taken from reference TRBV5-4 and TRBJ2-5): ETGVTQSPTHLIKTRGQQVTLRCSSQSGHNTVSWYQQALGQGPQFIFQYYREEENGRGNFPPRFSGLQFPNYSSELNVNALELDDSALYLCASSSKQGEETQYFGPGTRLLVL.

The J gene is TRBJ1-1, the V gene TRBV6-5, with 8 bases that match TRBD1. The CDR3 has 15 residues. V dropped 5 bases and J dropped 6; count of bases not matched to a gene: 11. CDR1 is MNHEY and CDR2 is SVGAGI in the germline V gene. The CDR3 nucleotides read TGTGCCAGCAGTAGGACAGGGACTCTCTACGCTGAAGCTTTCTTT. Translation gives CASSRTGTLYAEAFF.

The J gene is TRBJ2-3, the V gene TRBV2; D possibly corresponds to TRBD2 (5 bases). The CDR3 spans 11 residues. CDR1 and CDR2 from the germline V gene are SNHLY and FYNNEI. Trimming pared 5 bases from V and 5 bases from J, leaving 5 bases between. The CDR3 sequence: CASSREDTQYF. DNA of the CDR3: TGTGCCAGCAGTCGGGAAGATACGCAGTATTTT.

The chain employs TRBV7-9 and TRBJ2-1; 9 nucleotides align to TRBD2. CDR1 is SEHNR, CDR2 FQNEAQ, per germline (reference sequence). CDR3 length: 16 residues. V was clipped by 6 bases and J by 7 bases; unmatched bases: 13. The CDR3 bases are TGTGCCAGCAGTCCCATTCTTAGCGGGAGCAAGAATGAGCAGTTCTTC. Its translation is CASSPILSGSKNEQFF.

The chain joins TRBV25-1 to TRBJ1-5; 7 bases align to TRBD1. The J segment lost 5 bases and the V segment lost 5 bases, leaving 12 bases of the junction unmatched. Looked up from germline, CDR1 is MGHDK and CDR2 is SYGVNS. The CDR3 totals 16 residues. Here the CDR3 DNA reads TGTGCCAGCAGTCCCCCGGGACAGTTAGTCGATCAGCCCCAGCATTTT. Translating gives CASSPPGQLVDQPQHF.

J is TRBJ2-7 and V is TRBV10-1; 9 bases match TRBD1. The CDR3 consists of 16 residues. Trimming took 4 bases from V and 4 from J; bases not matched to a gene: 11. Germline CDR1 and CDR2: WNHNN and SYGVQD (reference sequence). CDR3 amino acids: CASSGSPGQGTYEQYF. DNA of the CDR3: TGCGCCAGCAGTGGCTCTCCGGGACAGGGCACATACGAGCAGTACTTC.

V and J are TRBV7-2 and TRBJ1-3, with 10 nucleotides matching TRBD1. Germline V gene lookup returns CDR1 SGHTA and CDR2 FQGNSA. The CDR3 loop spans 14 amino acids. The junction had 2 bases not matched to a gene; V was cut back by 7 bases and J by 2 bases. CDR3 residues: CASKTGGTGNTIYF. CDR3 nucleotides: TGTGCCAGCAAGACAGGGGGCACTGGAAACACCATATATTTT. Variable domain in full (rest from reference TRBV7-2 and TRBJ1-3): GAGVSQSPSNKVTEKGKDVELRCDPISGHTALYWYRQSLGQGLEFLIYFQGNSAPDKSGLPSDRFSAERTGGSVSTLTIQRTQQEDSAVYLCASKTGGTGNTIYFGEGSWLTVV.

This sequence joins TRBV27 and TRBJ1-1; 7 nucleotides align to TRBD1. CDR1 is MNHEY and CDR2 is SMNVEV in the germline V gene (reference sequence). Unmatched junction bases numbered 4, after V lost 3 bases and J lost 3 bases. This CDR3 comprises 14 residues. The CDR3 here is CASSFFTGDTEAFF. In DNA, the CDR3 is TGTGCCAGCAGTTTCTTCACAGGGGACACTGAAGCTTTCTTT.

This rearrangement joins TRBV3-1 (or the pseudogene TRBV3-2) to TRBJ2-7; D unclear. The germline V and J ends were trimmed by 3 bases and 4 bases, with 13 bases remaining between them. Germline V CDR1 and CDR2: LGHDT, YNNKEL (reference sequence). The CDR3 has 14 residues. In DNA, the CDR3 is TGTGCCAGCAGCCACCAGAGCGTTGAATACGAGCAGTACTTC. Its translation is CASSHQSVEYEQYF.